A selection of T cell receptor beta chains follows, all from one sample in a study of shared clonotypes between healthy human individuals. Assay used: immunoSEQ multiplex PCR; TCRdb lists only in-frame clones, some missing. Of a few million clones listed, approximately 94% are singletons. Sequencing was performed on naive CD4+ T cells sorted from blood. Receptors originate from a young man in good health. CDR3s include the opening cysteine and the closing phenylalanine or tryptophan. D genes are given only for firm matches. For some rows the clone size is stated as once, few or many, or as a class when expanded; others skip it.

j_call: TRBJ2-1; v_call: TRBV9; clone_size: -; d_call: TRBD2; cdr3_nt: TGTGCCAGCAGCGTTGGAACTAGCGGAGCCCAACGGAATGAGCAGTTCTTC; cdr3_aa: CASSVGTSGAQRNEQFF
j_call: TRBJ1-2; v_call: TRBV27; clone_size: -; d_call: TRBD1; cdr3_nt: TGTGCCAGCAGTCGCAAAACAGGGGTCAGCTATGGCTACACCTTC; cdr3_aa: CASSRKTGVSYGYTF
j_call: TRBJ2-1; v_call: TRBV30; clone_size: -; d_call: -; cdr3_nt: TGTGCCTGTCATAGACTAGTAGCCAATGAGCAGTTCTTC; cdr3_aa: CACHRLVANEQFF
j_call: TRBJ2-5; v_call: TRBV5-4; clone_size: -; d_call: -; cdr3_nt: TGTGCCAGCAGCTTGGGGGAAGCTAGTGTCGAGACCCAGTACTTC; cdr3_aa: CASSLGEASVETQYF
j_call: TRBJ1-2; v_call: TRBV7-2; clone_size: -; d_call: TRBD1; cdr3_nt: TGTGCCAGCAGCCACCGGGACAGAAACTATGGCTACACCTTC; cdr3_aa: CASSHRDRNYGYTF
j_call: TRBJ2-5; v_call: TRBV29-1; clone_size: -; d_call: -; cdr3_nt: TGCAGCGCCCGGAGCTCGTGGGGTTTCGGGGAGACCCAGTACTTC; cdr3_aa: CSARSSWGFGETQYF
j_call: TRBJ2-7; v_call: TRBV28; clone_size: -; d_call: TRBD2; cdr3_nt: TGTGCCAGCAGGGGTGCTAGCGGGGGGGCCGTTCTTTCCTACGAGCAGTACTTC; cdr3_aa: CASRGASGGAVLSYEQYF
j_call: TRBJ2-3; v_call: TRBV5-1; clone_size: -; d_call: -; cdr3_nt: TGCGCCAGCAGCTTAGACTATCTGAACACAGATACGCAGTATTTT; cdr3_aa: CASSLDYLNTDTQYF
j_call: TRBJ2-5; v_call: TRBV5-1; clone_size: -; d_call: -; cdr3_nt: TGCGCCAGCAGCTTGGGAGGAGCACAAGAGACCCAGTACTTC; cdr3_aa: CASSLGGAQETQYF
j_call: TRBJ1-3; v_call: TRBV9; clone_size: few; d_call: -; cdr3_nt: TGTGCCAGCAGCGTAGGTCCCGGACCCTCTGGAAACACCATATATTTT; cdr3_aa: CASSVGPGPSGNTIYF
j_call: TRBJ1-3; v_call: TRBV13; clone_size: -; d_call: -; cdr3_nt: TGTGCCAGCAGCTTAGGCCCGGGACGCTCTGGAAACACCATATATTTT; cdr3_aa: CASSLGPGRSGNTIYF
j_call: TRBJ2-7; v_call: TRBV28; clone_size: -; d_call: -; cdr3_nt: TGTGCCAGCAGTTTATGGGACAGAGCCTACGAGCAGTACTTC; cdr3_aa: CASSLWDRAYEQYF
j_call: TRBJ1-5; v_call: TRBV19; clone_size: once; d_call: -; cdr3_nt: TGTGCCAGTAGTCCCTTCCGGGGGCTCGAGCAGCCCCAGCATTTT; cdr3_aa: CASSPFRGLEQPQHF